This T cell receptor (beta chain) was identified in a study of blood T cell repertoires in COVID-19. In the study overall: Sites across the United States, Italy and Spain contributed samples from acute and convalescent COVID-19. PBMCs, B-cell-depleted T cells, or T cells were the source of the cDNA or gDNA that made up the material.

The sample holds a few counts of this clone. Original processing notes: Amplification of reference gene primers provided the estimated nucleated cell counts. Clones were read by immunoSEQ multiplex PCR, and TCRdb kept only the in-frame ones, dropping some. The V and J calls and clone size are taken from that table; D and trimming were inferred from the DNA. The table has 35,000 to 50,000 clones, roughly nine tenths seen once. The CDR3 totals 17 residues. Between the trimmed V and J ends, which lost 1 base and 0 bases, there was a span of 11 bases. Per germline, CDR1 SGHDT and CDR2 YYEEEE. The rearrangement joins TRBV5-6 to TRBJ1-6, with a tentative D call TRBD1 (5 bases). The sequence derives from a man aged 50 to 60 with active COVID-19. The sample taken for sequencing was peripheral blood. DNA for the CDR3: TGTGCCAGCAGCTTGAGGGGATTTAGCTCCTATAATTCACCCCTCCACTTT. It encodes CASSLRGFSSYNSPLHF.